These 19 T cell receptor beta chains came from one sample sequenced in a study of PD-L1 blockade in urothelial cancer (TCRdb year 2017). Preparation of the library involved the immunoSEQ multiplex PCR assay. TCRdb limited this immuneACCESS table to in-frame rearrangements with V and J called. A share of clones is missing; checked studies link under half to unresolved V genes, and the rest is unexplained. Within this sample are roughly 41,000 clones, with 82% of them counted one time only. The ten largest clones capture less than 20% of the sample. Sequencing used PBMCs, obtained around atezolizumab (anti-PD-L1) treatment. The receptors here all came from a man aged 55 to 70 with urothelial cancer.

The chain has TRBV4-1 and TRBJ2-5; no clear D gene. Per the germline V gene, CDR1 is MGHRA and CDR2 is YSYEKL. This CDR3 spans 14 amino acids. Trimming removed 5 bases at V and 2 bases at J, with 12 bases between. CDR3 sequence reads: CASSVTEKQETQYF. The CDR3 DNA is TGCGCCAGCAGCGTTACAGAGAAACAAGAGACCCAGTACTTC.

This rearrangement joins TRBV29-1 to TRBJ1-4; possibly TRBD1 for D (6 bases). V lost 4 bases and J 5 bases, leaving 11 bases between the germline ends. CDR1 SQVTM and CDR2 ANQGSEA come from the germline V gene. This CDR3 region has 13 residues. CDR3 amino acids: CSVAQGSNEKLFF. The CDR3 DNA reads TGCAGCGTTGCCCAGGGGAGCAATGAAAAACTGTTTTTT.

The CDR3: CASSRDSVSYEQYF. The CDR3 coding sequence is TGTGCCAGCAGCCGGGACAGTGTCTCCTACGAGCAGTACTTC. The chain recombines TRBV27 with TRBJ2-7; 7 bases are shared with TRBD1. This CDR3 has 14 amino acids. Germline V gene lookup returns CDR1 MNHEY and CDR2 SMNVEV (reference sequence). The ends lost 6 bases at V and 0 bases at J; junction bases unmatched: 5.

The rearrangement links TRBV19 to TRBJ2-4, with D perhaps matching TRBD1 (5 bases). With 7 bases removed from V and 0 bases from J, the gap between germline ends came to 16 bases. This CDR3 is 16 amino acids long. Germline CDR1 LNHDA, CDR2 SQIVND (reference sequence). DNA of the CDR3: TGTGCCAGTATCGGATCGGACACCCTAGCCAAAAACATTCAGTACTTC. Its protein is CASIGSDTLAKNIQYF.

This clone was found a few times. The rearrangement joins TRBV9 to TRBJ2-7, with TRBD1 matching over 7 bases. Germline CDR1 SGDLS, CDR2 YYNGEE. V dropped 2 bases and J dropped 2; count of bases not matched to a gene: 4. The CDR3 has 14 residues. CDR3: CASSVGTATYEQYF. The CDR3 bases are TGTGCCAGCAGCGTGGGGACAGCAACCTACGAGCAGTACTTC.

The chain recombines TRBV6-5 with TRBJ2-1, with 7 bases aligning to TRBD1. The ends lost 6 bases at V and 2 bases at J; junction bases unmatched: 7. Germline assignment: CDR1 MNHEY and CDR2 SVGAGI. The CDR3 consists of 15 residues. CDR3 in DNA: TGTGCCAGCAGGCTAGGACAGGTGGCCTACAATGAGCAGTTCTTC. It translates to CASRLGQVAYNEQFF.

The V gene is TRBV6-1, the J gene TRBJ2-2; no definite D call. Deletions cut 7 bases from V and 4 bases from J, with 13 bases between. Germline CDR1 is MNHNS and CDR2 is SASEGT. This CDR3 has 14 residues. The CDR3 is CASTPPALTGELFF. The CDR3 region has the DNA TGTGCCAGCACTCCCCCCGCACTCACCGGGGAGCTGTTTTTT.

The chain recombines TRBV7-6 with TRBJ2-5; tentative D call: TRBD2 (5 bases). This CDR3 region has 13 residues. Germline CDR1 and CDR2: SGHVS and FNYEAQ. Trimming took 5 bases from V and 4 from J, leaving 11 bases between them. The CDR3 bases are TGTGCCAGCAGCAGAGGGTATGGAGAGACCCAGTACTTC. It is translated as CASSRGYGETQYF.

The CDR3 loop reads CASSGPRQGSYEQYF. In DNA form, the CDR3 reads TGTGCCAGCAGCGGCCCTCGACAAGGTTCCTACGAGCAGTACTTC. The chain recombines TRBV28 with TRBJ2-7, with D unclear. This CDR3 is 15 amino acids long. Looked up from germline, CDR1 is MDHEN and CDR2 is SYDVKM. The V end lost 6 bases, the J end lost 1 base, and 16 bases lay between the germline ends. The full variable domain, its missing parts supplied by reference TRBV28 and TRBJ2-7, is DVKVTQSSRYLVKRTGEKVFLECVQDMDHENMFWYRQDPGLGLRLIYFSYDVKMKEKGDIPEGYSVSREKKERFSLILESASTNQTSMYLCASSGPRQGSYEQYFGPGTRLTVT.

This clone was seen more than once but under ten times. The chain uses TRBV4-2 and TRBJ1-2; tentative D call: TRBD1 (6 bases). The CDR3 consists of 14 residues. Germline V CDR1 and CDR2: LGHNA, YNFKEQ. The germline V and J ends were trimmed by 2 bases and 6 bases, with 13 bases remaining between them. The chain's CDR3 is CASSQPRAGDGYTF. DNA of the CDR3: TGTGCCAGCAGCCAACCCAGGGCAGGGGATGGCTACACCTTC.

The chain is built from TRBV6-1 and TRBJ2-4; 7 nucleotides match TRBD1. The length of the CDR3 is 17 residues. Germline V CDR1 and CDR2: MNHNS, SASEGT. After removal of 4 bases from V and 0 bases from J, the junction contained 9 bases not matched to a gene. DNA of the CDR3: TGTGCCAGCAGTGCAGTCGGGACAGCATTAGCCAAAAACATTCAGTACTTC. Encoded protein: CASSAVGTALAKNIQYF.

This rearrangement joins TRBV10-3 to TRBJ2-7; D gene uncertain. V lost 3 bases and J 0 bases, leaving 12 bases between the germline ends. Germline CDR1 is ENHRY and CDR2 is SYGVKD. This CDR3 comprises 15 residues. The CDR3 DNA follows: TGTGCCATCAGTGACCCGGGTAGGCTCTCCTACGAGCAGTACTTC. Translation gives CAISDPGRLSYEQYF.

V gene TRBV18 combines with J gene TRBJ1-1, with D perhaps TRBD1 (5 bases). Trimming shortened V by 4 bases and J by 5 bases, and 26 bases separated the two germline ends. The CDR3 covers 18 residues. Germline CDR1 is KGHSH and CDR2 is LQKENI. CDR3 bases: TGTGCCAGCTCACACCACGGCCAGGGCAATTTGGCTCAGACTGAAGCTTTCTTT. This translates into CASSHHGQGNLAQTEAFF.

V usage is TRBV10-3 and J usage is TRBJ2-3, with 14 bases aligning to TRBD2. The V gene's germline CDR1 is ENHRY and CDR2 SYGVKD. The CDR3 is 16 amino acids. The J segment lost 3 bases and the V segment lost 5 bases, leaving 4 bases of the junction unmatched. Here the CDR3 DNA reads TGTGCCATCAGTAAGACTAGCGGGGGGGGAACAGATACGCAGTATTTT. Encoded protein: CAISKTSGGGTDTQYF.

The chain's CDR3 is CSAEGYGYTF. In DNA, the CDR3 is TGCAGTGCGGAGGGGTATGGCTACACCTTC. The chain couples TRBV20-1 to TRBJ1-2; D possibly corresponds to TRBD1 (5 bases). CDR3 length equals 10 residues. V was clipped by 6 bases and J by 5 bases, with 7 bases between them. Germline V gives CDR1 DFQATT, CDR2 SNEGSKA (reference sequence).

The chain is built from TRBV28 and TRBJ1-6; a weak D match, TRBD1 (6 bases). The CDR3 runs 17 residues. CDR1 and CDR2 (germline): MDHEN, SYDVKM. V was pared by 4 bases and J by 9 bases, with 22 bases between. As DNA, the CDR3 is TGTGCCAGCAGTTCCCCAGGGCTACAGGGTGCGAGTTCACCCCTCCACTTT. Translated: CASSSPGLQGASSPLHF. Together with reference TRBV28 and TRBJ1-6, the CDR3 gives the full variable domain: DVKVTQSSRYLVKRTGEKVFLECVQDMDHENMFWYRQDPGLGLRLIYFSYDVKMKEKGDIPEGYSVSREKKERFSLILESASTNQTSMYLCASSSPGLQGASSPLHFGNGTRLTVT.

V and J are TRBV27 and TRBJ2-1; 9 bases map to TRBD2. The CDR3 extends over 14 amino acids. CDR1 and CDR2 (germline): MNHEY, SMNVEV (reference sequence). After removal of 9 bases from V and 6 bases from J, the junction contained 9 bases not matched to a gene. The CDR3 region is CASRPGLAVNEQFF. The CDR3 DNA is TGTGCCAGTAGACCGGGACTAGCAGTCAATGAGCAGTTCTTC.

The CDR3 protein is CASSRDRTSYEQYF. In nucleotides, the CDR3 is TGTGCCAGCAGCCGGGACAGGACCTCCTACGAGCAGTACTTC. This chain uses TRBV7-2 with TRBJ2-7, with TRBD1 matching over 8 bases. This CDR3 has 14 amino acids. Germline V lookup: CDR1 SGHTA, CDR2 FQGNSA. V dropped 5 bases and J dropped 0; count of bases not matched to a gene: 3.

This clone turned up a few times. The rearrangement uses TRBV18 and TRBJ2-7; D is possibly TRBD1 (5 bases). The CDR3 length is 14 residues. V lost 3 bases and J 3 bases, leaving 12 bases between the germline ends. Germline CDR1 KGHSH, CDR2 LQKENI. This chain's CDR3 is CASSPLQDSYEQYF. CDR3 DNA: TGTGCCAGCTCACCTCTACAGGATAGCTACGAGCAGTACTTC.